Presented here are 15 T cell receptor beta chains from one specimen sequenced in a study of early T cells in non-severe SARS-CoV-2 infection. TCRdb re-analysed the 5' RACE reads in MiXCR, keeping a single row per CDR3 protein. In the table there are approximately 26,000 distinct CDR3 sequences, around 5.3% of which are singletons. Sequencing used whole blood. These receptors were taken from an adult who was a healthcare worker with PCR-confirmed SARS-CoV-2 infection or an uninfected control (not recorded which).

This clonotype was seen more than once but under ten times. The rearrangement links TRBV4-1 to TRBJ2-2; possibly TRBD1 or TRBD2 for D (6 bases each). Germline assignment: CDR1 MGHRA and CDR2 YSYEKL. The CDR3 loop spans 15 amino acids. V lost 1 base and J 11 bases, leaving 17 bases between the germline ends. CDR3 protein: CASSQVYGGGRELFF. DNA for the CDR3: TGCGCCAGCAGCCAAGTCTACGGAGGGGGGCGAGAGCTGTTTTTT.

The table lists this clonotype with many counts. The J gene is TRBJ1-2, the V gene TRBV11-2; D ambiguous. Trimming pared 0 bases from V and 5 bases from J, leaving 13 bases between. This CDR3 contains 15 residues. Germline CDR1 reads SGHAT; CDR2 reads FQNNGV. CDR3 nucleotide sequence: TGTGCCAGCAGCTTAGATTGGGTGAATTCATATGGCTACACCTTC. This sequence encodes CASSLDWVNSYGYTF.

This clonotype was detected only a few times. This CDR3 is CASSGIRGLSYNEQFF. CDR3 DNA: TGTGCCAGCAGCGGTATCAGGGGGCTCTCCTACAATGAGCAGTTCTTC. The V call is TRBV11-2, the J call TRBJ2-1; 8 nucleotides match TRBD1. This CDR3 region has 16 residues. V trimming: 5 bases; J trimming: 0 bases; junction bases outside the gene matches: 6. Germline lookup yields CDR1 SGHAT and CDR2 FQNNGV.

In its sample, this clonotype is medium-sized. The rearrangement joins TRBV11-3 to TRBJ1-1; 7 nucleotides align to TRBD1. This CDR3 comprises 14 residues. Germline V gene sequence: CDR1 SGHNT, CDR2 YENEEA. The junction had 2 bases not matched to a gene; V was cut back by 3 bases and J by 1 base. The CDR3 bases are TGTGCCAGCAGCTTTGGGACAGCGAACACTGAAGCTTTCTTT. Encoded protein: CASSFGTANTEAFF.

J is TRBJ2-7 and V is TRBV5-1; maybe TRBD2 (6 bases). The CDR3 is 14 amino acids. Germline assignment: CDR1 SGHRS and CDR2 YFSETQ. Trimming stripped 2 bases from V and 5 bases from J, with 14 bases between. CDR3 sequence (DNA): TGCGCCAGCAGCTTTAACGGAGGGCGCGACGAGCAGTACTTC. It codes for CASSFNGGRDEQYF.

This clonotype occurred many times. This rearrangement joins TRBV24-1 to TRBJ2-4; TRBD2 is a possible D gene (5 bases). The germline V gene has CDR1 KGHDR and CDR2 SFDVKD. This CDR3 spans 13 amino acids. V was cut by 5 bases and J by 6 bases, with 10 bases left in between. The CDR3 reads CATSGASGNIQYF. The CDR3 DNA reads as TGTGCCACCAGTGGGGCCAGCGGAAACATTCAGTACTTC.

This clonotype was counted only a few times. The chain recombines TRBV7-3 with TRBJ2-1; D is uncertain. Germline-derived CDR1 and CDR2 are SGHTA and FQGTGA. There are 16 residues in the CDR3. V was cut by 2 bases and J by 0 bases, with 11 bases left in between. In DNA form, the CDR3 reads TGTGCCAGCAGCTTAGGTGGCCTCACCTCCTACAATGAGCAGTTCTTC. As protein: CASSLGGLTSYNEQFF.

In the case of this clonotype: A much larger clone differs from this one at a single base, so this may be a read error. The chain carries TRBV9 and TRBJ2-5, with 7 bases that match TRBD2. Germline-derived CDR1 and CDR2 are SGDLS and YYNGEE. This CDR3 is 16 amino acids long. This CDR3 is CTSSVSGGSPGETQYF. Here the CDR3 DNA reads TGTACCAGCAGCGTTTCGGGGGGATCCCCGGGAGAGACCCAGTACTTC. The complete variable domain, with remaining parts taken from reference TRBV9 and TRBJ2-5, reads DSGVTQTPKHLITATGQRVTLRCSPRSGDLSVYWYQQSLDQGLQFLIQYYNGEERAKGNILERFSAQQFPDLHSELNLSSLELGDSALYFCTSSVSGGSPGETQYFGPGTRLLVL.

This clonotype was observed many times. The chain is built from TRBV7-2 and TRBJ2-4; no clear D. Trimming left V 5 bases short and J 0 bases short, with 8 bases between. The germline gives CDR1 SGHTA, CDR2 FQGNSA. This CDR3 has 14 residues. The CDR3 here is CASSPGRAKNIQYF. The CDR3, as DNA: TGTGCCAGCAGCCCCGGTCGAGCCAAAAACATTCAGTACTTC. Combining the CDR3 with reference TRBV7-2 and TRBJ2-4 gives the whole variable domain GAGVSQSPSNKVTEKGKDVELRCDPISGHTALYWYRQSLGQGLEFLIYFQGNSAPDKSGLPSDRFSAERTGGSVSTLTIQRTQQEDSAVYLCASSPGRAKNIQYFGAGTRLSVL.

This clonotype occurred many times. V is TRBV30 and J is TRBJ2-7, with 7 nucleotides matching TRBD1. Germline V CDR1 and CDR2: GTSNPN, SVGIG (reference sequence). With V trimmed by 5 bases and J by 6 bases, 7 bases remained unmatched. This CDR3 has 12 residues. The CDR3 DNA sequence: TGTGCCTGGGACAGGGCAAAGGGCGAGCAGTACTTC. This encodes CAWDRAKGEQYF.

This clonotype was counted ten times or more. V and J are TRBV2 and TRBJ2-3; 8 nucleotides align to TRBD2. V dropped 3 bases and J dropped 0; count of bases not matched to a gene: 5. Germline assignment: CDR1 SNHLY and CDR2 FYNNEI. The CDR3 contains 16 residues. The CDR3 loop is CASSETTSGSTDTQYF. The CDR3 DNA is TGTGCCAGCAGTGAGACAACTAGCGGCAGCACAGATACGCAGTATTTT. Looking up the rest from reference TRBV2 and TRBJ2-3 gives the full variable domain: EPEVTQTPSHQVTQMGQEVILRCVPISNHLYFYWYRQILGQKVEFLVSFYNNEISEKSEIFDDQFSVERPDGSNFTLKIRSTKLEDSAMYFCASSETTSGSTDTQYFGPGTRLTVL.

The chain uses TRBV2 and TRBJ2-7; D is undetermined. Looked up from germline, CDR1 is SNHLY and CDR2 is FYNNEI. The CDR3 totals 14 residues. Trimming left V 6 bases short and J 6 bases short, with 18 bases between. The CDR3 nucleotides are TGTGCCAGCAGGGGCGGCCCTATCCTCTCCGAGCAGTACTTC. It encodes CASRGGPILSEQYF.

The V and J genes are TRBV28 and TRBJ1-4; maybe TRBD1 (6 bases). Trimming shortened V by 6 bases and J by 8 bases, and 16 bases separated the two germline ends. This CDR3 comprises 14 residues. Germline values: CDR1 MDHEN, CDR2 SYDVKM. In DNA form, the CDR3 reads TGTGCCAGCAGCGTACCGGGACAAGGGGAAAAACTGTTTTTT. Amino acids: CASSVPGQGEKLFF. Variable domain in full (rest from reference TRBV28 and TRBJ1-4): DVKVTQSSRYLVKRTGEKVFLECVQDMDHENMFWYRQDPGLGLRLIYFSYDVKMKEKGDIPEGYSVSREKKERFSLILESASTNQTSMYLCASSVPGQGEKLFFGSGTQLSVL.

This clonotype was seen a handful of times. The chain links TRBV7-2 to TRBJ1-1; unclear D gene. This CDR3 has 14 residues. CDR1 and CDR2 from the germline V gene are SGHTA and FQGNSA. V was clipped by 3 bases and J by 4 bases, with 12 bases between them. The CDR3 coding sequence is TGTGCCAGCAGCTTTCGACCTAAGGGCACTGAAGCTTTCTTT. It specifies CASSFRPKGTEAFF.

The table lists this clonotype with many counts. V is TRBV27 and J is TRBJ2-7, with 9 bases aligning to TRBD1. The germline CDR1 and CDR2 sequences are MNHEY and SMNVEV (reference sequence). J was trimmed by 4 bases and V by 8 bases; bases with no gene match: 3. The CDR3 contains 12 residues. The CDR3 loop reads CASWDRVYEQYF. The CDR3 region has the DNA TGTGCCAGCTGGGACAGGGTTTACGAGCAGTACTTC.